The 25 T cell receptor beta chains given below trace back to one sample, sequenced in a study of blood T cell repertoires in COVID-19. Sequenced by immunoSEQ multiplex PCR; TCRdb stores in-frame clones only, minus some. The sample holds approximately 53,000 clones, around 92% seen once. Sequencing input: peripheral blood. The source is a human donor in a cohort sampled during active COVID-19.

The genes are TRBV5-1 and TRBJ2-5; D gene unclear. Trimming took 2 bases from V and 4 from J, leaving 12 bases between them. The CDR3 runs to 14 residues. Germline lookup yields CDR1 SGHRS and CDR2 YFSETQ. Written as DNA, the CDR3 is TGCGCCAGCAGCTTTGAGGCAGTTCTAGAGACCCAGTACTTC. Amino acid sequence: CASSFEAVLETQYF. Supplemented by reference TRBV5-1 and TRBJ2-5, the full variable domain reads KAGVTQTPRYLIKTRGQQVTLSCSPISGHRSVSWYQQTPGQGLQFLFEYFSETQRNKGNFPGRFSGRQFSNSRSEMNVSTLELGDSALYLCASSFEAVLETQYFGPGTRLLVL.

The gene calls are TRBV6-6 and TRBJ1-6, with TRBD1 as a possible D gene (6 bases). In germline, CDR1 is MNHNY, CDR2 SVGAGI (reference sequence). The CDR3 loop spans 15 amino acids. Trimming took 5 bases from V and 2 from J, leaving 10 bases between them. CDR3 loop: CASSRDTTYNSPLHF. In nucleotides, the CDR3 is TGTGCCAGCAGTCGGGACACTACCTATAATTCACCCCTCCACTTT.

The V call is TRBV5-1, the J call TRBJ2-2, with unresolved D. CDR1 SGHRS and CDR2 YFSETQ come from the germline V gene. Trimming took 7 bases from V and 2 from J, leaving 6 bases between them. CDR3 length equals 12 residues. CDR3 sequence: CASHGNTGELFF. CDR3 DNA: TGCGCCAGCCATGGCAACACCGGGGAGCTGTTTTTT.

This sequence joins TRBV5-5 and TRBJ2-7, with D uncertain. Per germline, CDR1 SGHKS and CDR2 YYEKEE (reference sequence). The CDR3 contains 16 residues. V lost 0 bases to trimming and J lost 6 bases, with 19 bases between them. CDR3 nucleotides: TGTGCCAGCAGCTTGGGCGCCGGCCAGGTCGTGGCCGAGCAGTACTTC. It yields the protein CASSLGAGQVVAEQYF.

The gene calls are TRBV4-3 and TRBJ1-1; possibly TRBD1 for D (5 bases). Between the trimmed V and J ends, which lost 0 bases and 0 bases, there was a span of 11 bases. This CDR3 contains 16 residues. Germline values: CDR1 LGHNA, CDR2 YSLEER. In DNA, the CDR3 is TGCGCCAGCAGCCAAGACAGGGCGACGATGAACACTGAAGCTTTCTTT. Residues: CASSQDRATMNTEAFF.

The V gene is TRBV18, the J gene TRBJ2-3; 7 bases agree with TRBD1. Germline V gene sequence: CDR1 KGHSH, CDR2 LQKENI. The CDR3 loop spans 14 amino acids. V trimming: 3 bases; J trimming: 0 bases; junction bases outside the gene matches: 0. The chain's CDR3 is CASSPDRSTDTQYF. Written as DNA, the CDR3 is TGTGCCAGCTCACCGGACAGGAGCACAGATACGCAGTATTTT.

The chain carries TRBV7-2 and TRBJ2-2, with 7 bases that match TRBD2. J lost 0 bases, V lost 5 bases, and 6 bases had no gene match. CDR1 SGHTA and CDR2 FQGNSA come from the germline V gene. The CDR3 length is 16 residues. The CDR3 loop is CASSPLAVTNTGELFF. The CDR3, as DNA: TGTGCCAGCAGCCCTCTAGCGGTGACGAACACCGGGGAGCTGTTTTTT.

This clone was picked up one time. CDR3 protein: CATSQRLAGQETQYF. Here the CDR3 DNA reads TGTGCCACCAGCCAGAGACTAGCGGGGCAAGAGACCCAGTACTTC. The chain joins TRBV15 to TRBJ2-5; 11 bases are shared with TRBD2. The trim removed 5 bases at V and 2 bases at J, leaving 4 bases unmatched. Germline V CDR1 and CDR2: LNHNV, YYDKDF (reference sequence). The CDR3 is 15 amino acids.

As regards this clone: This same CDR3 is encoded by further DNA sequences in the sample. This chain uses TRBV6-5 with TRBJ2-7; 8 nucleotides line up with TRBD2. J gave up 3 bases and V 7 bases, and 2 bases lay outside the gene matches. Germline V gene data show CDR1 as MNHEY and CDR2 as SVGAGI. The CDR3 runs to 12 residues. The CDR3 nucleotides read TGTGCCAGCACGAGCGGGAGCTACGAGCAGTACTTC. As protein: CASTSGSYEQYF.

The chain recombines TRBV20-1 with TRBJ1-5; maybe TRBD1 (5 bases). The CDR3 contains 16 residues. Trimming left V 3 bases short and J 0 bases short, with 15 bases between. Germline loops: CDR1 DFQATT, CDR2 SNEGSKA (reference sequence). In nucleotides, the CDR3 is TGCAGTGCTAGTTCTCCGGGACTGTATAGCAATCAGCCCCAGCATTTT. Translated, it gives CSASSPGLYSNQPQHF.

In its sample, this clone was seen a few times. The CDR3, as DNA: TGTGCCAGCAGTTATTCCAGCGGTGAAAAACTGTTTTTT. Its translation: CASSYSSGEKLFF. This rearrangement joins TRBV6-5 to TRBJ1-4; D is unresolved. The V end lost 3 bases, the J end lost 7 bases, and 9 bases lay between the germline ends. The germline CDR1 and CDR2 sequences are MNHEY and SVGAGI. The CDR3 extends over 13 amino acids.

This sequence joins TRBV5-1 and TRBJ1-1, with D possibly matching TRBD1 (5 bases). Germline CDR1 SGHRS, CDR2 YFSETQ. The CDR3 contains 15 residues. Trimming cost V 4 bases and J 5 bases, with 18 bases left between them. The CDR3: CASSAETGLGTEAFF. DNA of the CDR3: TGCGCCAGCAGCGCCGAAACAGGATTAGGGACTGAAGCTTTCTTT.

V usage is TRBV7-9 and J usage is TRBJ2-3; 10 bases match TRBD2. CDR1 SEHNR and CDR2 FQNEAQ come from the germline V gene (reference sequence). The CDR3 sequence is 18 residues long. Trimming at V came to 5 bases and at J to 4 bases, leaving 15 bases not matched to a gene. DNA for the CDR3: TGTGCCAGCAGCACCACTTACCTTCTAGCGGGAGTCCCAGATACGCAGTATTTT. Its protein is CASSTTYLLAGVPDTQYF.

This clone was observed a handful of times. The chain joins TRBV29-1 to TRBJ2-7; 10 bases align to TRBD2. The CDR3 spans 13 residues. Trimming removed 4 bases from V and 6 bases from J; junction bases left unmatched: 6. Germline V gene sequence: CDR1 SQVTM, CDR2 ANQGSEA. The CDR3 DNA sequence: TGCAGCGTTGGGGCTAGCGGGAGCCCCGAGCAGTACTTC. Protein: CSVGASGSPEQYF.

The rearrangement joins TRBV28 to TRBJ1-6; no clear D. V lost 3 bases to trimming and J lost 4 bases, with 10 bases between them. Germline-derived CDR1 and CDR2 are MDHEN and SYDVKM. This CDR3 comprises 15 residues. CDR3 nucleotides: TGTGCCAGCAGTTTTGGCGGGGTTTATAATTCACCCCTCCACTTT. Encoded protein: CASSFGGVYNSPLHF.

The chain is built from TRBV7-2 and TRBJ1-1, with TRBD1 as a possible D gene (5 bases). The V gene's germline CDR1 is SGHTA and CDR2 FQGNSA. This CDR3 region has 15 residues. Trimming took 1 base from V and 5 from J, leaving 14 bases between them. The CDR3 nucleotides read TGTGCCAGCAGCTTAGTTTTAGGGGAGGTTACTGAAGCTTTCTTT. Amino acids: CASSLVLGEVTEAFF.

The V and J genes are TRBV10-2 and TRBJ2-1; 14 bases align to TRBD2. V gave up 8 bases and J gave up 10 bases; unmatched junction bases: 10. The CDR3 is made up of 15 amino acids. Germline CDR1 reads WSHSY; CDR2 reads SAAADI. CDR3 sequence reads: CASYSGTSGGLEQFF. CDR3 DNA: TGCGCCAGCTATTCCGGGACTAGCGGGGGCTTAGAGCAGTTCTTC.

CDR3 sequence reads: CASSPRDRVGPTNEKLFF. CDR3 sequence (DNA): TGTGCCAGCTCACCACGGGACAGGGTTGGTCCAACTAATGAAAAACTGTTTTTT. This chain joins TRBV18 and TRBJ1-4; 9 nucleotides match TRBD1. Unmatched junction bases numbered 6, after V lost 1 base and J lost 0 bases. The CDR3 has 18 residues. Looked up from germline, CDR1 is KGHSH and CDR2 is LQKENI.

The J gene is TRBJ2-1, the V gene TRBV14; 8 nucleotides align to TRBD2. This CDR3 has 17 residues. Germline CDR1 is SGHDN and CDR2 is FVKESK. V was pared by 2 bases and J by 2 bases, with 8 bases of the junction left unmatched. The CDR3 is CASSQKIRGGTYNEQFF. The CDR3 DNA sequence: TGTGCCAGCAGCCAAAAGATCCGGGGGGGAACCTACAATGAGCAGTTCTTC.

The V gene is TRBV9, the J gene TRBJ2-7, with D possibly being TRBD2 (6 bases). The V and J ends lost 3 bases and 2 bases respectively, with 9 bases between them. Germline values: CDR1 SGDLS, CDR2 YYNGEE. This CDR3 is 13 amino acids long. The CDR3 loop is CASSGDSTYEQYF. In DNA form, the CDR3 reads TGTGCCAGCAGCGGGGACTCTACCTACGAGCAGTACTTC.

This clone was counted between two and nine times. The chain combines TRBV7-8 with TRBJ2-5; 10 nucleotides agree with TRBD2. The germline V gene encodes CDR1 SGHVS and CDR2 FQNEAQ. The CDR3 sequence is 16 residues long. V lost 5 bases, J lost 3 bases, and 9 bases stayed unmatched. The CDR3 nucleotides are TGTGCCAGCAGCCGGAGCGGCAGCGGGAGGGAAGAGACCCAGTACTTC. It codes for CASSRSGSGREETQYF.

This chain joins TRBV30 and TRBJ1-5, with TRBD1 identical over 10 bases. This CDR3 is 15 amino acids long. The trim removed 2 bases at V and 7 bases at J, leaving 8 bases unmatched. Germline CDR1 GTSNPN, CDR2 SVGIG (reference sequence). The DNA of the CDR3 is TGTGCCTGGAGTACAGGGACAGGGGCAGGGCAGCCCCAGCATTTT. It codes for CAWSTGTGAGQPQHF.

The V gene is TRBV28, the J gene TRBJ2-5, with D tentatively TRBD1 (5 bases). Germline V gene data show CDR1 as MDHEN and CDR2 as SYDVKM. Trimming took off 8 bases at V and 1 base at J, with 11 bases between the two ends. The length of the CDR3 is 13 residues. The CDR3 DNA sequence: TGTGCCAGCTACCCTAGGGGCCAAGAGACCCAGTACTTC. Amino acid sequence: CASYPRGQETQYF.

This sequence joins TRBV19 and TRBJ1-1; tentatively, D is TRBD1 (5 bases). Germline-derived CDR1 and CDR2 are LNHDA and SQIVND (reference sequence). Trimming cost V 7 bases and J 10 bases, with 19 bases left between them. The CDR3 consists of 13 residues. The CDR3: CASIRREGGGAFF. CDR3 in DNA: TGTGCCAGTATCCGCCGGGAGGGCGGGGGAGCTTTCTTT.

The chain recombines TRBV11-2 with TRBJ2-3, with 8 bases matching TRBD2. CDR1 is SGHAT and CDR2 is FQNNGV in the germline V gene. V trimming: 5 bases; J trimming: 2 bases; junction bases outside the gene matches: 9. The CDR3 length is 16 residues. DNA for the CDR3: TGTGCCAGCAGCCCCGTAGCGGGATCCATCACAGATACGCAGTATTTT. It is translated as CASSPVAGSITDTQYF.